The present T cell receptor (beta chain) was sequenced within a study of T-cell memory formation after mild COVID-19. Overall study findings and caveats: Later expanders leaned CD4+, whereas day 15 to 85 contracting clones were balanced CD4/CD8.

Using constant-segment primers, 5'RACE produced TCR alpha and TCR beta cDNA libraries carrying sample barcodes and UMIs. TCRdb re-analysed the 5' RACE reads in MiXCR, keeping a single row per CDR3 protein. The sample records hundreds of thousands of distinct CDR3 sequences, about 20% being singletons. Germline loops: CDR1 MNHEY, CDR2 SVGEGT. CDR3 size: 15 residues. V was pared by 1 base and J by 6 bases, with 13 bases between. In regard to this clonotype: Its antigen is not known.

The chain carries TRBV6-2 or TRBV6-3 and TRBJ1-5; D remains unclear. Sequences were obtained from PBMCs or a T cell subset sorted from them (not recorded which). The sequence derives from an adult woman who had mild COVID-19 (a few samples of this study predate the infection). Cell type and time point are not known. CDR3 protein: CASSYWARESQPQHF. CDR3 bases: TGTGCCAGCAGTTACTGGGCGAGAGAGAGTCAGCCCCAGCATTTT.